This TCR beta chain was identified during a study of cytomegalovirus exposure and HLA in healthy donors. Regarding the study as a whole: Immune exposure information comprised only CMV serostatus. Sequences of the TCR beta chain were said to predict the HLA-A and HLA-B alleles of most subjects accurately.

This clone has a single count. The antigen is not known. Use of 60 Vbeta and 13 Jbeta primers characterized the PCR. Original methodology: An analysis performed later counted 60 million to 90 million unique TCR beta chains (around 11 million of them shared). Generated by immunoSEQ multiplex PCR, the TCRdb table keeps only in-frame clones and is missing some. V and J calls and clone size are given by that table; D and trimming were obtained from the DNA. The repertoire has some 140,000 clones, more than 70% of them found once; the top ten carry roughly 1.3%. Germline V gene lookup returns CDR1 SGHDT and CDR2 YYEEEE. The CDR3 contains 15 residues. Trimming cost V 0 bases and J 7 bases, with 14 bases left between them.

The chain employs TRBV5-6 and TRBJ2-1; weak D call: TRBD2 (5 bases). The sequenced sample was PBMCs. This clonotype was sampled from a male donor in good health and CMV-seropositive. The CDR3 DNA reads TGTGCCAGCAGCTTGGGTGGGAGTAGTTTGAATGAGCAGTTCTTC. Residues: CASSLGGSSLNEQFF.